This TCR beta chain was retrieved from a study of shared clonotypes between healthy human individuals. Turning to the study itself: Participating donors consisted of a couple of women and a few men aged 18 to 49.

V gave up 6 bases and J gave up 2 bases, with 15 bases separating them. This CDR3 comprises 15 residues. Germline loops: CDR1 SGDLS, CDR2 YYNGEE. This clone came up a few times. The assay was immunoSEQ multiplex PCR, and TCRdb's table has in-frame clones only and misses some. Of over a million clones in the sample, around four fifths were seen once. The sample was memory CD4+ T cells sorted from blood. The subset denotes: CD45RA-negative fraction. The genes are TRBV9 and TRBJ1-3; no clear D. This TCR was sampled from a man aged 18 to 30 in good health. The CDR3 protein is CASKSGVGTGNTIYF. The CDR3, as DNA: TGTGCCAGCAAGTCCGGTGTCGGGACTGGAAACACCATATATTTT.